Here is one TCR beta chain with its context. CDR1 and CDR2 (germline): LGHDT, YNNKEL (reference sequence). J was trimmed by 3 bases and V by 3 bases; bases with no gene match: 8. The CDR3 runs to 16 residues. The data originate from a study of blood T cell repertoires in COVID-19. Looking at the study overall: Some COVID-19 samples were acute and others convalescent; all came from the United States, Italy and Spain. T cells, B-cell-depleted T cells, or PBMCs supplied cDNA or gDNA.

The authors' processing: Quantification of nucleated cells was approximated via reference gene primer amplification. Profiled with immunoSEQ multiplex PCR; TCRdb holds only in-frame clones, not every one. V, J and clone size are taken as reported in that table, and D and trimming were inferred from the DNA itself. The sample comprises approximately 170,000 clones, roughly 86% of which are singletons, and about 8% rests with the top ten. Source material: peripheral blood. The source of this sequence is a man aged 35 to 55 who had recovered from COVID-19. The chain combines TRBV3-1 (or the pseudogene TRBV3-2) with TRBJ2-1, with 7 positions matching TRBD1. The CDR3 sequence: CASSQRQGSGYNEQFF. CDR3 DNA sequence: TGTGCCAGCAGCCAGAGACAGGGAAGTGGCTACAATGAGCAGTTCTTC.